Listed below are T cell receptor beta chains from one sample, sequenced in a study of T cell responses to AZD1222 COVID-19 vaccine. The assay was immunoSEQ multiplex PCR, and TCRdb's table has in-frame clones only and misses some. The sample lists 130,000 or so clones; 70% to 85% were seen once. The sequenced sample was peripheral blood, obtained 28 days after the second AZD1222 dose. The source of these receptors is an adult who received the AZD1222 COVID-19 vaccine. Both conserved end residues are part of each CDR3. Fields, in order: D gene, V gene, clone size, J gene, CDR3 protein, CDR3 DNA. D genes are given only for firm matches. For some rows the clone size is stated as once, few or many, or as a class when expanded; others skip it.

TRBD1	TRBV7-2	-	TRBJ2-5	CASSPKQGSETQYF	TGTGCCAGCAGCCCAAAACAGGGGTCGGAGACCCAGTACTTC
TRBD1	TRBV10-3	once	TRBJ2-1	CAIRGQGRHNEQFF	TGTGCCATCAGGGGACAGGGTCGGCACAATGAGCAGTTCTTC
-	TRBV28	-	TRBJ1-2	CASSIPTAYGYTF	TGTGCCAGCAGTATCCCCACGGCCTATGGCTACACCTTC
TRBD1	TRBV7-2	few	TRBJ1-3	CASRQGAGNTIYF	TGTGCCAGCCGGCAGGGGGCTGGAAACACCATATATTTT
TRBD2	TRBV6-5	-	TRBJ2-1	CATTGGIAGDNEQFF	TGTGCCACCACTGGGGGGATAGCGGGGGACAATGAGCAGTTCTTC
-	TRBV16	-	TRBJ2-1	CASSRSAPWEDEQFF	TGTGCCAGCAGCCGGTCCGCTCCCTGGGAGGATGAGCAGTTCTTC
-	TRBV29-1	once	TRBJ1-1	CSVSQGGKTEAFF	TGCAGCGTTTCACAGGGAGGAAAAACTGAAGCTTTCTTT
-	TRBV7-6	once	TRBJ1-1	CASSSQGTMNTEAFF	TGTGCCAGCAGCTCCCAGGGTACCATGAACACTGAAGCTTTCTTT
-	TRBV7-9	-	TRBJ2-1	CASSPRVGGRNEQFF	TGTGCCAGCAGCCCAAGGGTCGGGGGCCGGAATGAGCAGTTCTTC
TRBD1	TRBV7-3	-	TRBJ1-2	CATRSRGNWGGYTF	TGTGCCACCAGAAGCAGGGGGAACTGGGGTGGCTACACCTTC
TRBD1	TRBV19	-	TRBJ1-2	CASRVRGTNYGYTF	TGTGCCAGTAGGGTCAGGGGGACCAACTATGGCTACACCTTC
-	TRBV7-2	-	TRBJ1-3	CASSLAGVGNTIYF	TGTGCCAGCAGCTTAGCGGGGGTTGGAAACACCATATATTTT
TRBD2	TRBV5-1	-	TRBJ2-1	CASSGLTSGGEQFF	TGCGCCAGCAGCGGGTTGACTAGCGGGGGTGAGCAGTTCTTC
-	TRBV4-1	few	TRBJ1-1	CASSSGRGSTEAFF	TGCGCCAGCTCCTCGGGGAGGGGGAGCACTGAAGCTTTCTTT
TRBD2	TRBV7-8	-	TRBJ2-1	CASSLRLAGDNEQFF	TGTGCCAGCAGCCTCAGACTAGCGGGGGACAATGAGCAGTTCTTC
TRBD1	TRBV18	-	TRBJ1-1	CASSTGGSYTEAFF	TGTGCCAGCTCAACAGGGGGCTCGTACACTGAAGCTTTCTTT
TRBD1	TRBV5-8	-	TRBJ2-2	CASSLDRGLFGELFF	TGTGCCAGCAGCCTGGACAGGGGGCTATTCGGGGAGCTGTTTTTT
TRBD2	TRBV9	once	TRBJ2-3	CASSTTLAGGQDTQYF	TGTGCCAGCAGCACAACACTAGCGGGGGGGCAGGATACGCAGTATTTT
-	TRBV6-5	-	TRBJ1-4	CASRDSGEKLFF	TGTGCCAGCAGGGACAGCGGGGAAAAACTGTTTTTT
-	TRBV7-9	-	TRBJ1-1	CASSLVGSPEAFF	TGTGCCAGCAGCTTAGTTGGCAGCCCTGAAGCTTTCTTT
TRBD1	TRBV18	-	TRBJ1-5	CASSPDRGGNQPQHF	TGTGCCAGCTCACCGGACAGGGGAGGCAATCAGCCCCAGCATTTT
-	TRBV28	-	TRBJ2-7	CASTDVPRIGPYEQYF	TGTGCCAGCACCGACGTACCTAGAATCGGTCCCTACGAGCAGTACTTC
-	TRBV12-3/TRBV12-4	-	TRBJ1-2	CASSPQSYYGYTF	TGTGCCAGCAGTCCCCAGTCCTACTATGGCTACACCTTC